This TCR beta chain was sequenced in a study of T cells in Graves' hyperthyroidism and ophthalmopathy. Amplified TCR beta CDR3 regions derived from RNA transcripts. First-round RT-PCR with HTBI primers amplified the TCR CDR3 region. TCRdb used MiXCR to reprocess the multiplex PCR reads, holding one entry per CDR3 protein. The data hold hundreds of thousands of distinct CDR3 sequences, with around 15% observed a single time. Study findings and constraints: Classification by a 13 V-J model distinguished ophthalmopathy from stable hyperthyroidism.

From germline, CDR1 is DFQATT and CDR2 SNEGSKA (reference sequence). The CDR3 totals 18 residues. Trimming took 5 bases from V and 2 from J; bases not matched to a gene: 17. This clonotype was seen repeatedly, ten times or more. Its antigen is not known. The J gene is TRBJ2-3, the V gene TRBV20-1; 9 nucleotides match TRBD2. This receptor was taken from a woman aged 25 to 39 with Graves' hyperthyroidism. The specimen was blood. In nucleotides, the CDR3 is TGCAGTGCTTTGGGGGGATGGGTGACTAGCGGATACACAGATACGCAGTATTTT. It specifies CSALGGWVTSGYTDTQYF.